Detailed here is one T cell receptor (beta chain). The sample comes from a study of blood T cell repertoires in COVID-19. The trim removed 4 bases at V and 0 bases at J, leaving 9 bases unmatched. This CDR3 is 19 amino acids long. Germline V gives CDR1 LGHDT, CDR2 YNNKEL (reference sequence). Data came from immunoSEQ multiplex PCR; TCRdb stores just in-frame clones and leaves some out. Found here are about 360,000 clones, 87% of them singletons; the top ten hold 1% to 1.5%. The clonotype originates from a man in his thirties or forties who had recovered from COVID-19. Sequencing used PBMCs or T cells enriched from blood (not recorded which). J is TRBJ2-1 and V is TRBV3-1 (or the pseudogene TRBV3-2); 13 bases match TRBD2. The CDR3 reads CASSRRGLAGRSSYNEQFF. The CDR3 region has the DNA TGTGCCAGCAGCCGCAGGGGACTAGCGGGGAGAAGCTCCTACAATGAGCAGTTCTTC.